These 5 T cell receptor beta chains were all obtained from the same sample, sequenced in a study of T cell repertoires in cytomegalovirus infection. The antigens for these receptors are not known. One entry per CDR3 protein, called by TCRdb with MiXCR from the reads. The data show about 740,000 distinct CDR3 sequences, with 30% to 40% seen just once and over 15% held by the top ten. Sequenced material: cultured PBMCs, taken from culture after CMV antigen stimulation. The receptor set was obtained from a human donor in good health (CMV status not recorded). Some clones in this sample may be carry-over from other donors' samples.

This clonotype was found a few times. V gene TRBV10-3 combines with J gene TRBJ2-1; D is uncertain. The ends were cut back, 0 bases at V and 9 bases at J, with 9 bases in the middle. This CDR3 region has 13 residues. The V gene's germline CDR1 is ENHRY and CDR2 SYGVKD. Here the CDR3 reads CAISESGHGEQFF. CDR3 coding DNA: TGTGCCATCAGTGAGTCTGGCCACGGTGAGCAGTTCTTC.

Only a few counts were recorded for this clonotype. This chain uses TRBV7-8 with TRBJ1-2; 8 bases are shared with TRBD1. Losses at the gene ends were 5 bases for V and 7 bases for J; bases not matched to a gene: 6. Germline-derived CDR1 and CDR2 are SGHVS and FQNEAQ. CDR3 length: 13 amino acids. For the CDR3, the DNA is TGTGCCAGCAGCAGGCAGGGGGCAATTGGCTACACCTTC. Residues: CASSRQGAIGYTF.

V is TRBV30 and J is TRBJ2-1; tentative D call: TRBD1 (6 bases). Germline-derived CDR1 and CDR2 are GTSNPN and SVGIG (reference sequence). The CDR3 runs 11 residues. Trimming stripped 4 bases from V and 10 bases from J, with 11 bases between. The CDR3 loop is CAWTGVGEQFF. The CDR3 nucleotides read TGTGCCTGGACAGGGGTCGGAGAGCAGTTCTTC.

Only a few counts were recorded for this clonotype. This rearrangement joins TRBV7-2 to TRBJ1-2; no clear D. The CDR3 loop spans 14 amino acids. Germline V CDR1 and CDR2: SGHTA, FQGNSA. V lost 0 bases and J lost 8, with 13 bases in between. CDR3 in DNA: TGTGCCAGCAGCTTAGCGGCCCCTAGCATGGGCTACACCTTC. Encoded protein: CASSLAAPSMGYTF. Variable domain in full (rest from reference TRBV7-2 and TRBJ1-2): GAGVSQSPSNKVTEKGKDVELRCDPISGHTALYWYRQSLGQGLEFLIYFQGNSAPDKSGLPSDRFSAERTGGSVSTLTIQRTQQEDSAVYLCASSLAAPSMGYTFGSGTRLTVV.

This clonotype was seen ten or more times. The chain uses TRBV7-6 and TRBJ1-1; 8 bases match TRBD1. V was clipped by 4 bases and J by 5 bases; unmatched bases: 6. This CDR3 contains 14 residues. Germline values: CDR1 SGHVS, CDR2 FNYEAQ. The CDR3, as DNA: TGTGCCAGCAGCTCGTCCGACAGGGGAACTGAAGCTTTCTTT. This translates into CASSSSDRGTEAFF.